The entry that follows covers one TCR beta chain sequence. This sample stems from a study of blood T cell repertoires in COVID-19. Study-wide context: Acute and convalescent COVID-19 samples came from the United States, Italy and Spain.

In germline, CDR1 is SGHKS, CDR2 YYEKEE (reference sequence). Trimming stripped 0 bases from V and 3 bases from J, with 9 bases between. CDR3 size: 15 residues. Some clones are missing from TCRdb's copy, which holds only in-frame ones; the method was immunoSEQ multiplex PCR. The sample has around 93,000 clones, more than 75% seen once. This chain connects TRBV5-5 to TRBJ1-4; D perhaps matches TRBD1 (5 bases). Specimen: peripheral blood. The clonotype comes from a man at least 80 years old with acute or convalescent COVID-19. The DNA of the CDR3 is TGTGCCAGCAGCTTGGCAGGGCTTTCTAATGAAAAACTGTTTTTT. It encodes CASSLAGLSNEKLFF.